This passage covers 28 T cell receptor beta chains from one sample sequenced in a study of cytomegalovirus exposure and HLA in healthy donors. Generated by immunoSEQ multiplex PCR, the TCRdb table keeps only in-frame clones and is missing some. The table includes 98,000 or so clones, 95% detected once. The sequenced sample consisted of PBMCs. The receptors shown here come from a woman younger than 35 in good health and CMV-seronegative.

This chain links TRBV6-6 with TRBJ2-2; D is uncertain. CDR1 is MNHNY and CDR2 is SVGAGI in the germline V gene (reference sequence). V lost 5 bases and J 0 bases, leaving 7 bases between the germline ends. The CDR3 is 14 amino acids. The chain's CDR3 is CASSPLSNTGELFF. CDR3 DNA sequence: TGTGCCAGCAGTCCATTGTCGAACACCGGGGAGCTGTTTTTT.

The chain has TRBV4-1 and TRBJ2-7; D possibly corresponds to TRBD1 (6 bases). Trimming took off 4 bases at V and 5 bases at J, with 18 bases between the two ends. Germline values: CDR1 MGHRA, CDR2 YSYEKL. The CDR3 consists of 15 residues. CDR3 protein: CASSPQQGRGDEQYF. The DNA for the CDR3 is TGCGCCAGCAGCCCTCAACAGGGAAGAGGGGACGAGCAGTACTTC.

The chain joins TRBV5-5 to TRBJ1-2; 9 nucleotides agree with TRBD1. With V trimmed by 1 base and J by 8 bases, 18 bases remained unmatched. The CDR3 is 18 amino acids. Per the germline V gene, CDR1 is SGHKS and CDR2 is YYEKEE (reference sequence). In DNA form, the CDR3 reads TGTGCCAGCAGCTTGCTGTCCGGGACAGGGAGATTGTCGGGAGGCTACACCTTC. Translation gives CASSLLSGTGRLSGGYTF.

This clone was recorded only once. This chain joins TRBV10-3 and TRBJ1-1; possible D gene TRBD1, 5 bases. Per the germline V gene, CDR1 is ENHRY and CDR2 is SYGVKD. The V end was cut by 2 bases, the J end by 1 base, with 14 bases between. The CDR3 has 16 amino acids. The CDR3 DNA follows: TGTGCCATCAGTGAGGGCAGGGCGGCCGGGAACACTGAAGCTTTCTTT. It encodes CAISEGRAAGNTEAFF.

The V and J genes are TRBV7-2 and TRBJ2-2; D is possibly TRBD1 (5 bases). The germline V and J ends were trimmed by 3 bases and 5 bases, with 10 bases remaining between them. CDR1 and CDR2 (germline): SGHTA, FQGNSA. This CDR3 comprises 14 residues. The CDR3 nucleotides are TGTGCCAGCAGCTTTCAGGGAAGGACCGGGGAGCTGTTTTTT. This encodes CASSFQGRTGELFF.

This rearrangement joins TRBV5-1 to TRBJ2-5; 11 bases agree with TRBD2. There are 18 residues in the CDR3. Trimming took 1 base from V and 4 from J; bases not matched to a gene: 12. In germline, CDR1 is SGHRS, CDR2 YFSETQ. The CDR3 coding sequence is TGCGCCAGCAGCTTGCGGCTAGCGGGGGGCACCCCAGGAGAGACCCAGTACTTC. It translates to CASSLRLAGGTPGETQYF. Variable domain in full (rest from reference TRBV5-1 and TRBJ2-5): KAGVTQTPRYLIKTRGQQVTLSCSPISGHRSVSWYQQTPGQGLQFLFEYFSETQRNKGNFPGRFSGRQFSNSRSEMNVSTLELGDSALYLCASSLRLAGGTPGETQYFGPGTRLLVL.

V gene TRBV5-1 combines with J gene TRBJ2-1, with 12 nucleotides matching TRBD2. Trimming removed 1 base from V and 7 bases from J; junction bases left unmatched: 6. Germline CDR1 is SGHRS and CDR2 is YFSETQ. This CDR3 spans 16 amino acids. The CDR3 bases are TGCGCCAGCAGCTTGCTTTCTAGCGGGGGGGGTAATGAGCAGTTCTTC. Protein product: CASSLLSSGGGNEQFF.

The J gene is TRBJ2-3, the V gene TRBV27; D perhaps matches TRBD1 (5 bases). Between the trimmed V and J ends, which lost 3 bases and 6 bases, there was a span of 19 bases. Germline CDR1 reads MNHEY; CDR2 reads SMNVEV (reference sequence). CDR3 length: 16 amino acids. CDR3: CASSFGRTPMGDTQYF. CDR3 sequence (DNA): TGTGCCAGCAGTTTTGGGCGGACACCCATGGGGGATACGCAGTATTTT.

This rearrangement joins TRBV28 to TRBJ2-1; the match to TRBD2 covers 7 bases. V gave up 4 bases and J gave up 4 bases; unmatched junction bases: 10. This CDR3 spans 16 amino acids. Looked up from germline, CDR1 is MDHEN and CDR2 is SYDVKM. The CDR3 DNA reads as TGTGCCAGCAGTTCAACGACTAGCATAGGGTACAATGAGCAGTTCTTC. This codes for CASSSTTSIGYNEQFF.

DNA of the CDR3: TGTGCCAGCAGCCACGGGGACTACACAGATACGCAGTATTTT. This encodes CASSHGDYTDTQYF. The chain is built from TRBV14 and TRBJ2-3, with 7 bases matching TRBD2. CDR3 length: 14 amino acids. V shed 3 bases and J 2 bases; nucleotides not matched to a gene: 2. CDR1 and CDR2 from the germline V gene are SGHDN and FVKESK.

V and J are TRBV5-1 and TRBJ2-7; tentative D call: TRBD1 (5 bases). The CDR3 is made up of 15 amino acids. Trimming removed 2 bases at V and 4 bases at J, with 16 bases between. The germline V gene has CDR1 SGHRS and CDR2 YFSETQ. The CDR3: CASSFLRVGPYEQYF. The CDR3 nucleotides read TGCGCCAGCAGCTTTCTTAGGGTGGGGCCATACGAGCAGTACTTC.

This chain connects TRBV7-9 to TRBJ2-3; a weak D match, TRBD1 (5 bases). The V gene lost 5 bases and the J gene lost 0 bases, with 12 bases spanning the gap. This CDR3 spans 15 amino acids. The germline V gene encodes CDR1 SEHNR and CDR2 FQNEAQ (reference sequence). The CDR3 region has the DNA TGTGCCAGCAGCACTGGACATGCTAGCACAGATACGCAGTATTTT. Translated: CASSTGHASTDTQYF. Full variable domain (remainder filled in from reference TRBV7-9 and TRBJ2-3): DTGVSQNPRHKITKRGQNVTFRCDPISEHNRLYWYRQTLGQGPEFLTYFQNEAQLEKSRLLSDRFSAERPKGSFSTLEIQRTEQGDSAMYLCASSTGHASTDTQYFGPGTRLTVL.

This chain connects TRBV7-3 to TRBJ2-2; D uncertain. With 5 bases removed from V and 6 bases from J, the gap between germline ends came to 7 bases. CDR1 SGHTA and CDR2 FQGTGA come from the germline V gene. The length of the CDR3 is 12 residues. The CDR3: CASSPYSGELFF. Written as DNA, the CDR3 is TGTGCCAGCAGCCCTTATTCCGGGGAGCTGTTTTTT.

This rearrangement joins TRBV19 to TRBJ2-3, with TRBD2 matching 7 bases. V lost 7 bases to trimming and J lost 6 bases; unmatched junction nucleotides: 10. CDR3 length: 14 residues. The germline gives CDR1 LNHDA, CDR2 SQIVND (reference sequence). CDR3 nucleotides: TGTGCCAGTAAGGATCCGGGGGGAATCGATACGCAGTATTTT. Translated, it gives CASKDPGGIDTQYF. Full variable domain (missing parts from reference TRBV19 and TRBJ2-3): DGGITQSPKYLFRKEGQNVTLSCEQNLNHDAMYWYRQDPGQGLRLIYYSQIVNDFQKGDIAEGYSVSREKKESFPLTVTSAQKNPTAFYLCASKDPGGIDTQYFGPGTRLTVL.

V and J are TRBV27 and TRBJ1-2, with 7 bases lining up with TRBD1. V trimming: 5 bases; J trimming: 5 bases; junction bases outside the gene matches: 8. Germline V gives CDR1 MNHEY, CDR2 SMNVEV (reference sequence). CDR3 length: 14 residues. This CDR3 reads CASSATTGRYGYTF. The CDR3 bases are TGTGCCAGCAGTGCTACGACAGGGCGATATGGCTACACCTTC.

The chain employs TRBV7-2 and TRBJ2-7; TRBD2 matches at 8 bases. Losses at the gene ends were 1 base for V and 1 base for J; bases not matched to a gene: 9. In germline, CDR1 is SGHTA, CDR2 FQGNSA. CDR3 length: 17 amino acids. The CDR3: CASSLGYTGGQSYEQYF. The DNA for the CDR3 is TGTGCCAGCAGCTTAGGGTATACGGGGGGGCAGTCCTACGAGCAGTACTTC. The full variable domain, completed using reference TRBV7-2 and TRBJ2-7, is GAGVSQSPSNKVTEKGKDVELRCDPISGHTALYWYRQSLGQGLEFLIYFQGNSAPDKSGLPSDRFSAERTGGSVSTLTIQRTQQEDSAVYLCASSLGYTGGQSYEQYFGPGTRLTVT.

The rearrangement links TRBV7-7 to TRBJ2-5; D possibly corresponds to TRBD1 (5 bases). This CDR3 region has 13 residues. V lost 2 bases, J lost 5 bases, and 9 bases lay in between. The germline V gene encodes CDR1 SSHAT and CDR2 FNYEAQ (reference sequence). The CDR3, as DNA: TGTGCCAGCAGCTTACAGGGATGGGAGACCCAGTACTTC. It yields the protein CASSLQGWETQYF. Variable domain in full (rest from reference TRBV7-7 and TRBJ2-5): GAGVSQSPRYKVTKRGQDVTLRCDPISSHATLYWYQQALGQGPEFLTYFNYEAQPDKSGLPSDRFSAERPEGSISTLTIQRTEQRDSAMYRCASSLQGWETQYFGPGTRLLVL.

This sequence joins TRBV11-2 and TRBJ2-7; 9 bases match TRBD2. V lost 2 bases and J lost 4; bases outside the gene matches: 6. The CDR3 has 15 residues. CDR1 and CDR2 from the germline V gene are SGHAT and FQNNGV. In DNA, the CDR3 is TGTGCCAGCAGCTTACGGAGCGGGGGGTTTTACGAGCAGTACTTC. It translates to CASSLRSGGFYEQYF.

The chain is built from TRBV5-1 and TRBJ2-3; 16 nucleotides line up with TRBD2. The CDR3 has 17 residues. CDR1 is SGHRS and CDR2 is YFSETQ in the germline V gene. V lost 4 bases, J lost 8 bases, and 10 bases stayed unmatched. DNA for the CDR3: TGCGCCAGCAGCCCGGGACTAGCGGGGGGGTCCTACGGTACGCAGTATTTT. As protein: CASSPGLAGGSYGTQYF.

This chain uses TRBV11-2 with TRBJ2-3; TRBD2 matches 9 bases. In germline, CDR1 is SGHAT, CDR2 FQNNGV. CDR3 length: 18 residues. The J segment lost 3 bases and the V segment lost 1 base, leaving 11 bases of the junction unmatched. The CDR3 protein is CASSLGAGAGGRTDTQYF. The CDR3 nucleotides read TGTGCCAGCAGCTTAGGCGCGGGCGCGGGGGGGCGTACAGATACGCAGTATTTT.

This rearrangement joins TRBV18 to TRBJ1-6; D ambiguous. Deletions cut 3 bases from V and 2 bases from J, with 5 bases between. Germline lookup yields CDR1 KGHSH and CDR2 LQKENI. The CDR3 contains 14 residues. CDR3 residues: CASSPFPYNSPLHF. CDR3 coding DNA: TGTGCCAGCTCACCCTTCCCCTATAATTCACCCCTCCACTTT.

The V gene is TRBV7-2, the J gene TRBJ1-2; 7 bases align to TRBD1. The germline CDR1 and CDR2 sequences are SGHTA and FQGNSA. The CDR3 runs 14 residues. Trimming at V came to 4 bases and at J to 2 bases, leaving 4 bases not matched to a gene. CDR3 protein: CASSSGQINYGYTF. DNA of the CDR3: TGTGCCAGCAGCTCGGGACAGATCAACTATGGCTACACCTTC.

J is TRBJ1-4 and V is TRBV5-1; 7 nucleotides line up with TRBD1. The trim removed 0 bases at V and 6 bases at J, leaving 5 bases unmatched. This CDR3 comprises 15 residues. CDR1 is SGHRS, CDR2 YFSETQ, per germline. CDR3 coding DNA: TGCGCCAGCAGCTTGGGTGGGACAGCGGATGAAAAACTGTTTTTT. It is translated as CASSLGGTADEKLFF.

This chain connects TRBV5-1 to TRBJ2-5; tentative D call: TRBD2 (6 bases). Germline V gives CDR1 SGHRS, CDR2 YFSETQ. V was clipped by 0 bases and J by 4 bases, with 16 bases between them. The CDR3 is 16 amino acids. CDR3 region: CASSLAPTSLRETQYF. CDR3 coding DNA: TGCGCCAGCAGCTTGGCCCCGACTAGTTTGAGAGAGACCCAGTACTTC. Drawing the rest from reference TRBV5-1 and TRBJ2-5, the complete variable domain is KAGVTQTPRYLIKTRGQQVTLSCSPISGHRSVSWYQQTPGQGLQFLFEYFSETQRNKGNFPGRFSGRQFSNSRSEMNVSTLELGDSALYLCASSLAPTSLRETQYFGPGTRLLVL.

The chain combines TRBV6-5 with TRBJ2-5; D is perhaps TRBD2 (6 bases). V was cut by 2 bases and J by 0 bases, with 7 bases left in between. The CDR3 contains 14 residues. CDR1 is MNHEY and CDR2 is SVGAGI in the germline V gene. The DNA for the CDR3 is TGTGCCAGCAGTTACCGGGAGTACCAAGAGACCCAGTACTTC. As protein: CASSYREYQETQYF.

This clone was seen once. The gene calls are TRBV29-1 and TRBJ1-3; TRBD1 matches 7 bases. This CDR3 contains 15 residues. Germline V gene data show CDR1 as SQVTM and CDR2 as ANQGSEA. V trimming: 0 bases; J trimming: 0 bases; junction bases outside the gene matches: 2. Here the CDR3 reads CSVEERQGSGNTIYF. The CDR3 DNA is TGCAGCGTTGAAGAAAGACAGGGCTCTGGAAACACCATATATTTT.

The chain has TRBV5-5 and TRBJ1-2; D uncertain. V shed 2 bases and J shed 3 bases, with 14 bases lying between them. Germline loops: CDR1 SGHKS, CDR2 YYEKEE (reference sequence). This CDR3 region has 15 residues. The CDR3: CASSFMPSSDYGYTF. CDR3 nucleotides: TGTGCCAGCAGCTTTATGCCGAGTTCGGACTATGGCTACACCTTC.

The rearrangement joins TRBV4-1 to TRBJ1-5, with 11 bases that match TRBD1. The germline V gene has CDR1 MGHRA and CDR2 YSYEKL. This CDR3 contains 15 residues. V gave up 4 bases and J gave up 7 bases; unmatched junction bases: 6. The CDR3 nucleotides are TGCGCCAGCAGCCGGGACAGGGGGTCGGAACAGCCCCAGCATTTT. Amino acids: CASSRDRGSEQPQHF.